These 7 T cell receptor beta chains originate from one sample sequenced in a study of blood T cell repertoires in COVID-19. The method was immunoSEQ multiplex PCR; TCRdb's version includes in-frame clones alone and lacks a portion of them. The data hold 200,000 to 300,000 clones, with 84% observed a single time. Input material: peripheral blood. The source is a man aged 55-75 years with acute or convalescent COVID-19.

As DNA, the CDR3 is TGTGCCAGCAGCTACCCAGGGGGCTCACCCCTCCACTTT. Translated, it gives CASSYPGGSPLHF. This sequence joins TRBV5-8 and TRBJ1-6, with 8 bases that match TRBD1. Unmatched junction bases numbered 3, after V lost 3 bases and J lost 10 bases. The CDR3 extends over 13 amino acids. Germline lookup yields CDR1 SGHTS and CDR2 YDEGEE.

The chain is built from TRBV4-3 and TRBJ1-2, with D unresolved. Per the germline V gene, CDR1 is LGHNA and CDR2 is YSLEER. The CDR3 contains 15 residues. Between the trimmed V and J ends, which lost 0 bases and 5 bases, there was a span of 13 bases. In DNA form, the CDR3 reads TGCGCCAGCAGCCAAGATGAATCTACCTTTTATGGCTACACCTTC. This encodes CASSQDESTFYGYTF.

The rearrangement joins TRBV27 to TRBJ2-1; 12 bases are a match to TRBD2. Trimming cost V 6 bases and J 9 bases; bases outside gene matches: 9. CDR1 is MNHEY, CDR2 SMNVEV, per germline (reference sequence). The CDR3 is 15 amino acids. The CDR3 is CASSPLAGGMSEQFF. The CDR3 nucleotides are TGTGCCAGCAGCCCTCTAGCGGGAGGGATGAGTGAGCAGTTCTTC.

The CDR3 protein is CASSKVPGLAGVRETQYF. CDR3 nucleotides: TGTGCCAGCAGCAAAGTCCCGGGACTAGCGGGAGTGAGGGAGACCCAGTACTTC. This chain connects TRBV7-8 to TRBJ2-5; 14 positions agree with TRBD2. J gave up 5 bases and V 5 bases, and 13 bases lay outside the gene matches. Germline CDR1 reads SGHVS; CDR2 reads FQNEAQ. This CDR3 has 18 residues. Based on the CDR3 plus reference TRBV7-8 and TRBJ2-5, the full variable domain is GAGVSQSPRYKVAKRGQDVALRCDPISGHVSLFWYQQALGQGPEFLTYFQNEAQLDKSGLPSDRFFAERPEGSVSTLKIQRTQQEDSAVYLCASSKVPGLAGVRETQYFGPGTRLLVL.

Here the CDR3 reads CASSALAGGTDTQYF. The CDR3 nucleotides read TGTGCCAGCAGTGCCCTAGCGGGGGGGACAGATACGCAGTATTTT. The gene calls are TRBV6-4 and TRBJ2-3; 12 bases align to TRBD2. This CDR3 contains 15 residues. Per germline, CDR1 MRHNA and CDR2 SNTAGT. Germline trimming cut 4 bases from V and 3 bases from J; bases unmatched to any gene: 2.

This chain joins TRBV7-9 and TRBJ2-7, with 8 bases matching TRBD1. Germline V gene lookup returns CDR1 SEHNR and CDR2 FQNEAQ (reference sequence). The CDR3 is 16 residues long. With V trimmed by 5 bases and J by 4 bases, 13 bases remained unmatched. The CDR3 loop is CASSPRGQGARYEQYF. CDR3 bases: TGTGCCAGCAGCCCAAGGGGCCAGGGGGCCAGGTACGAGCAGTACTTC.

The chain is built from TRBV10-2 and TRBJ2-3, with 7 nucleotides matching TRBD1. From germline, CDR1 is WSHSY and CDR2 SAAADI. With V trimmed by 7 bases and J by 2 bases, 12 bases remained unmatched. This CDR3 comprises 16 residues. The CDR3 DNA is TGCGCCAGCAACGACCCCGGGACAGACCTCACAGATACGCAGTATTTT. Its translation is CASNDPGTDLTDTQYF.